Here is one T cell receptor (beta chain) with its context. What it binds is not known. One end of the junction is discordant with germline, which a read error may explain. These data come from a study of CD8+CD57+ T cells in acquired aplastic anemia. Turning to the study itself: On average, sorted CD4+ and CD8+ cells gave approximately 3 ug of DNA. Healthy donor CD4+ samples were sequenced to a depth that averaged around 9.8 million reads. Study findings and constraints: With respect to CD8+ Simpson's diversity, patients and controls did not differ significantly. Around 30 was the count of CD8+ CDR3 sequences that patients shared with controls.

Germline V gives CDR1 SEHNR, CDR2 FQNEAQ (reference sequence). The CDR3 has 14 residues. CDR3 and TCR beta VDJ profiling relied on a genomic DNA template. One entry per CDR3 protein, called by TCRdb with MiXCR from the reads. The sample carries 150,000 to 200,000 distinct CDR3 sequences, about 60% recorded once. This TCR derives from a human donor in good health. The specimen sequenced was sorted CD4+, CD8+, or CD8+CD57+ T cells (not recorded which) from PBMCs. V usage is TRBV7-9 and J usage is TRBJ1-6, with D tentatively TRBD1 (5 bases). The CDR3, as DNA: TGTGCCAGCAGCTCCGGGACGGCAAATTCGCCCCTCCACTTT. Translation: CASSSGTANSPLHF.